The T cell receptor beta chain under discussion was sequenced for a study of shared clonotypes between healthy human individuals. Study-level information: A couple of women and a few men aged 18 to 49 made up the donors.

General observations from the study: Apart from blood, nothing was sampled; tissue repertoires likely differ.

Trimming left V 1 base short and J 8 bases short, with 15 bases between. CDR3 length: 15 amino acids. The germline V gene encodes CDR1 KGHSH and CDR2 LQKENI. Turning to this clone: What it recognizes is unknown.

Libraries were prepared by immunoSEQ multiplex PCR; TCRdb keeps only in-frame clonotypes and omits some of them. In the table there are 600,000 to 700,000 clones, less than 80% of which are singletons. This clonotype originated in a woman in her thirties in good health. The J gene is TRBJ1-5, the V gene TRBV18, with D unresolved. Sequencing was performed on memory CD4+ T cells sorted from blood. Noted subset: CD45RA-negative fraction. Here the CDR3 DNA reads TGTGCCAGCTCACCACAAGGAGGGTCGAGAGAGCCCCAGCATTTT. This encodes CASSPQGGSREPQHF.